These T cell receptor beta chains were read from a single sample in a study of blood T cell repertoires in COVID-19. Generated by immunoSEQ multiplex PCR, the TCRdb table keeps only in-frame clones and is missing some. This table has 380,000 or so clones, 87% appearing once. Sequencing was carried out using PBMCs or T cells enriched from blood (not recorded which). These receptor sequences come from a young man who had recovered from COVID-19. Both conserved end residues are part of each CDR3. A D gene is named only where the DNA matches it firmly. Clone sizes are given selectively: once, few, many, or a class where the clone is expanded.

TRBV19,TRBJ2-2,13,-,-,TGTGCCAGTTGGAGGGCGAACACCGGGGAGCTGTTTTTT,CASWRANTGELFF
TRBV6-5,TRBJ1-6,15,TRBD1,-,TGTGCCAGCAGTCCGACAGGGCCCTATAATTCACCCCTCCACTTT,CASSPTGPYNSPLHF
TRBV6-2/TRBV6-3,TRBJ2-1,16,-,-,TGTGCCAGCAGTTACCGAGAGGGCCAACTTCACAATGAGCAGTTCTTC,CASSYREGQLHNEQFF
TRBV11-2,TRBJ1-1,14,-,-,TGTGCCAGCGGCCAGAGGGGGACGAACACTGAAGCTTTCTTT,CASGQRGTNTEAFF
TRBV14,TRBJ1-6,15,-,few,TGTGCCAGCAGCCAAGGAAACCAAGGAGGTTCATCCCTCCACTTT,CASSQGNQGGSSLHF
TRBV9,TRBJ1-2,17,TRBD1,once,TGTGCCAGCAGCGTGCCACAGGGGCCCCTCGAGGACTATGGCTACACCTTC,CASSVPQGPLEDYGYTF
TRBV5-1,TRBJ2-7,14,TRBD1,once,TGCGCCAGCAGCTTGGAGGGACAGGGTTACGAGCAGTACTTC,CASSLEGQGYEQYF
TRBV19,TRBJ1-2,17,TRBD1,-,TGTGCCAGTAGTGCGGGGTTACCTGGGACAGGGCGCTCTGGCTACACCTTC,CASSAGLPGTGRSGYTF
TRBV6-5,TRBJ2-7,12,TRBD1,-,TGTGCCAGCCAAAGGACAGGCTGGGAGCAGTACTTC,CASQRTGWEQYF
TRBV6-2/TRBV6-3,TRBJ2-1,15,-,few,TGTGCCAGCAGTTACGTACAGGTGTCCTTCGGGGAGCAGTTCTTC,CASSYVQVSFGEQFF
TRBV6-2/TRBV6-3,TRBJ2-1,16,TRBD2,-,TGTGCCAGCAGCGGACTAGCGGCGCCACCCTACAATGAGCAGTTCTTC,CASSGLAAPPYNEQFF
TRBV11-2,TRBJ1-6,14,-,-,TGTGCCAGCAGCTCCCAGGGGCTTAATTCACCCCTCCACTTT,CASSSQGLNSPLHF
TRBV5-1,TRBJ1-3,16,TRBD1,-,TGCGCCAGCAGCTCGGGACAGGGGCAGGCTGGAAACACCATATATTTT,CASSSGQGQAGNTIYF
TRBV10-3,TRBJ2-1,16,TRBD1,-,TGTGCCATCAGTGAGTCTGGGCAGGGGGCAAGGAATGAGCAGTTCTTC,CAISESGQGARNEQFF
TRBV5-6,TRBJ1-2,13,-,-,TGTGCCAGCAGCTTGACACAGGGTTACGGCTACACCTTC,CASSLTQGYGYTF
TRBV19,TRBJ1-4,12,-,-,TGTGCCAGCGGGGCAACTAATGAAAAACTGTTTTTT,CASGATNEKLFF
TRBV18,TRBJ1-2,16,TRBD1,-,TGTGCCAGCTCACCATCAGCCGGGACAGGATCTTATGGCTACACCTTC,CASSPSAGTGSYGYTF
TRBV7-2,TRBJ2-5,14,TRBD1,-,TGTGCCAGCAGCGGAGGACAGGGACCCGAGACCCAGTACTTC,CASSGGQGPETQYF
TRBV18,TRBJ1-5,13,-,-,TGTGCCAGCGCCTGGGACAAGTATCAGCCCCAGCATTTT,CASAWDKYQPQHF
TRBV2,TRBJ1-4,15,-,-,TGTGCCAGCAGTCAGATACAGGGCATTGGAGAAAAACTGTTTTTT,CASSQIQGIGEKLFF
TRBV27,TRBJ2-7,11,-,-,TGTGCCAGCTCCGGTTCCTACGAGCAGTACTTC,CASSGSYEQYF
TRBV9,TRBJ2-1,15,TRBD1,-,TGTGCCAGCAGCGTAGTGGGACAGACCTACAATGAGCAGTTCTTC,CASSVVGQTYNEQFF
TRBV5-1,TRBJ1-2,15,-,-,TGCGCCAGCAGCCCAACGGCAGGGGCTTCGGGTGGCTACACCTTC,CASSPTAGASGGYTF
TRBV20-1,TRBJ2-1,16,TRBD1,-,TGCAGTGCTAGTATTCTACAGGGGAGCTCCTACAATGAGCAGTTCTTC,CSASILQGSSYNEQFF
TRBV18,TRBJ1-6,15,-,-,TGTGCCAGCTCACCGGCAGGATCCTATAATTCACCCCTCCACTTT,CASSPAGSYNSPLHF
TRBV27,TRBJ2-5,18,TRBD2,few,TGTGCCAGCAGTAGACTCATCGGACTAGCGGGGGACCAAGAGACCCAGTACTTC,CASSRLIGLAGDQETQYF
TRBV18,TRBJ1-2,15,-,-,TGTGCCAGCTCACCCTACAGGGCTGCTAACTATGGCTACACCTTC,CASSPYRAANYGYTF